This TCR beta chain stems from a study of shared clonotypes between healthy human individuals. Across the whole study: Each donor's CD4 naive and CD4 memory cells filled three plates apiece, CD8 naive two, and CD8 memory one.

TCRdb's table, derived via immunoSEQ multiplex PCR, lists solely in-frame clones and lacks some. The sample has 1.5 million to 2.5 million clones; roughly 94% are singletons. Positive CCR7 selection of CD45RO-negative cells yielded the naive CD8 cells, and terminally differentiated effector memory CD45RA+ cells were excluded. Germline assignment: CDR1 SGHKS and CDR2 YYEKEE (reference sequence). This CDR3 has 13 amino acids. Trimming cost V 3 bases and J 3 bases, with 10 bases left between them. This clone was recorded only once. The genes are TRBV5-5 and TRBJ2-7; D gene uncertain. The specimen was naive CD8+ T cells sorted from blood. This TCR was recovered from a man aged 18 to 29 in good health. DNA of the CDR3: TGTGCCAGCAGCTACGGCATCATCTACGAGCAGTACTTC. This sequence encodes CASSYGIIYEQYF.